This TCR beta chain is drawn from a study of control samples from healthy donors and cancer patients (dated by TCRdb to about 2020). Receptor libraries were prepared by the immunoSEQ multiplex PCR assay. This immuneACCESS table, as held by TCRdb, lists in-frame sequences with V and J called but not all clones. Of the missing ones, under half trace to an unresolved V gene in checked studies; the others have no known cause. The sample contains around 130,000 clones, about 91% of them found a single time. Together, the top ten hold roughly 8.7% of the sample. Regarding this clone: Its specific antigen is unknown. It has no much larger one-base neighbor in the sample; base qualities were not kept.

A distance of 9 bases separates the germline ends of V and J, which lose 6 bases and 1 base respectively. The germline V gene encodes CDR1 SNHLY and CDR2 FYNNEI. The CDR3 runs 14 residues from the cysteine to the phenylalanine. Of all the DNA, just the CDR3 is kept, 42 bases in frame from base 1. The sample consisted of blood. The sequence came from a man aged 18 to 30 in good health. The chain links TRBV2 with TRBJ1-4; TRBD1 could be the D gene, as 6 bases match. Read as DNA, the sequence is TGTGCCAGCAGCATACAGGGAACTAATGAAAAACTGTTTTTT. This yields the protein CASSIQGTNEKLFF. When the CDR3 is completed using the reference TRBV2 and TRBJ1-4 genes on either side, the full variable domain is EPEVTQTPSHQVTQMGQEVILRCVPISNHLYFYWYRQILGQKVEFLVSFYNNEISEKSEIFDDQFSVERPDGSNFTLKIRSTKLEDSAMYFCASSIQGTNEKLFFGSGTQLSVL.